The next 27 T cell receptor beta chains were all read from a single sample in a study of shared clonotypes between healthy human individuals. Here immunoSEQ multiplex PCR was the method, and the copy in TCRdb shows in-frame clones only, minus some. The table has about 2.2 million clones, roughly 95% seen once. Positive CCR7 selection of CD45RO-negative cells yielded the naive CD8 cells, and terminally differentiated effector memory CD45RA+ cells were excluded. Specimen: naive CD8+ T cells from PBMCs. Receptors were obtained from a man aged 18 to 35 in good health. Some clones in this sample may be carry-over from other donors' samples.

V and J are TRBV2 and TRBJ2-3; TRBD2 aligns across 9 bases. This CDR3 contains 16 residues. With V trimmed by 3 bases and J by 4 bases, 8 bases remained unmatched. Looked up from germline, CDR1 is SNHLY and CDR2 is FYNNEI. CDR3 in amino acids: CASSDGAGGPSDTQYF. The CDR3 DNA sequence: TGTGCCAGCAGTGACGGGGCGGGAGGGCCATCAGATACGCAGTATTTT.

J is TRBJ1-5 and V is TRBV4-1; D remains ambiguous. The germline V and J ends were trimmed by 3 bases and 0 bases, with 15 bases remaining between them. The CDR3 is made up of 17 amino acids. The germline V gene has CDR1 MGHRA and CDR2 YSYEKL. CDR3 DNA: TGCGCCAGCAGCCACGACGGGCAGGACTTTAGCAATCAGCCCCAGCATTTT. This sequence encodes CASSHDGQDFSNQPQHF.

As for this clone: Different DNA sequences within this sample yield the same CDR3. The genes are TRBV2 and TRBJ2-2, with 12 bases fitting TRBD2. CDR1 is SNHLY, CDR2 FYNNEI, per germline. The CDR3 is made up of 15 amino acids. V gave up 9 bases and J gave up 4 bases; unmatched junction bases: 6. CDR3 bases: TGTGCCAGTAGACTAGCGGGAGAGGGCACCGGGGAGCTGTTTTTT. It codes for CASRLAGEGTGELFF.

A single count supports this clone. V usage is TRBV25-1 and J usage is TRBJ1-5; 8 nucleotides match TRBD1. The germline CDR1 and CDR2 sequences are MGHDK and SYGVNS. The CDR3 loop spans 14 amino acids. The V segment lost 2 bases and the J segment 6 bases; nucleotides outside the gene matches: 3. The CDR3: CASSERQGAQPQHF. The CDR3 DNA sequence: TGTGCCAGCAGTGAAAGGCAGGGGGCTCAGCCCCAGCATTTT.

The chain is built from TRBV9 and TRBJ2-5; maybe TRBD2 (6 bases). The CDR3 spans 14 residues. Germline V gives CDR1 SGDLS, CDR2 YYNGEE. Deletions cut 3 bases from V and 7 bases from J, with 16 bases between. The CDR3 DNA sequence: TGTGCCAGCAGCGGTGGGGACTCCTGGCGGACCCAGTACTTC. As protein: CASSGGDSWRTQYF.

V usage is TRBV5-8 and J usage is TRBJ1-3; maybe TRBD1 (6 bases). Trimming took 4 bases from V and 4 from J, leaving 15 bases between them. Germline lookup yields CDR1 SGHTS and CDR2 YDEGEE. CDR3 length: 15 residues. This chain's CDR3 is CASSLERDTGNTIYF. The DNA for the CDR3 is TGTGCCAGCAGCCTCGAACGGGACACAGGAAACACCATATATTTT. The variable domain in full, completed from reference TRBV5-8 and TRBJ1-3, reads EAGVTQSPTHLIKTRGQQATLRCSPISGHTSVYWYQQALGLGLQFLLWYDEGEERNRGNFPPRFSGRQFPNYSSELNVNALELEDSALYLCASSLERDTGNTIYFGEGSWLTVV.

As regards this clone: Other DNA sequences in this sample translate to the same CDR3. V and J are TRBV9 and TRBJ2-3; weak D call: TRBD1 (6 bases). The CDR3 contains 14 residues. Germline assignment: CDR1 SGDLS and CDR2 YYNGEE. Trimming removed 3 bases from V and 0 bases from J, with 8 bases in between. The CDR3 bases are TGTGCCAGCAGCGCACAGGGAAGCACAGATACGCAGTATTTT. It encodes CASSAQGSTDTQYF.

The V call is TRBV30, the J call TRBJ2-7; the D gene is possibly TRBD1 (7 bases). The germline gives CDR1 GTSNPN, CDR2 SVGIG (reference sequence). The V gene lost 0 bases and the J gene lost 6 bases, with 12 bases spanning the gap. This CDR3 comprises 13 residues. The DNA of the CDR3 is TGTGCCTGGAGTGTTAGACAGGGAGGCGAGCAGTACTTC. It specifies CAWSVRQGGEQYF.

This clone was found once. This chain links TRBV29-1 with TRBJ2-5, with D perhaps matching TRBD1 (5 bases). The end of the DNA fits TRBJ2-7 better, so the J call may be wrong. CDR3 length: 12 amino acids. From germline, CDR1 is SQVTM and CDR2 ANQGSEA. CDR3 sequence: CSGSQQGSEQYF. Here the CDR3 DNA reads TGCAGCGGCTCCCAGCAGGGAAGCGAGCAGTACTTC.

J is TRBJ2-7 and V is TRBV28, with unresolved D. With 5 bases removed from V and 2 bases from J, the gap between germline ends came to 10 bases. The CDR3 is 13 amino acids. Germline loops: CDR1 MDHEN, CDR2 SYDVKM. DNA of the CDR3: TGTGCCAGCAGTCCCCACTTGGCCTACGAGCAGTACTTC. Its protein is CASSPHLAYEQYF.

The chain has TRBV7-6 and TRBJ2-2; D unresolved. With 5 bases removed from V and 7 bases from J, the gap between germline ends came to 20 bases. The CDR3 covers 16 residues. The germline CDR1 and CDR2 sequences are SGHVS and FNYEAQ. CDR3 in amino acids: CASSTPLGPTGGELFF. CDR3 coding DNA: TGTGCCAGCAGCACCCCCCTGGGCCCTACGGGCGGGGAGCTGTTTTTT.

The V call is TRBV19, the J call TRBJ2-7, with D maybe TRBD1 (6 bases). The CDR3 is 13 residues long. Germline CDR1 and CDR2: LNHDA and SQIVND (reference sequence). Trimming pared 4 bases from V and 5 bases from J, leaving 12 bases between. The chain's CDR3 is CASSSLQGNEQYF. DNA for the CDR3: TGTGCCAGTAGTAGCCTACAGGGAAACGAGCAGTACTTC. The whole variable domain, filled in from reference TRBV19 and TRBJ2-7, reads DGGITQSPKYLFRKEGQNVTLSCEQNLNHDAMYWYRQDPGQGLRLIYYSQIVNDFQKGDIAEGYSVSREKKESFPLTVTSAQKNPTAFYLCASSSLQGNEQYFGPGTRLTVT.

This chain joins TRBV4-1 and TRBJ2-4; 12 positions agree with TRBD2. Unmatched junction bases numbered 9, after V lost 0 bases and J lost 6 bases. Germline V lookup: CDR1 MGHRA, CDR2 YSYEKL. This CDR3 region has 18 residues. CDR3 amino acids: CASSQDGASGRALNIQYF. The CDR3 nucleotides read TGCGCCAGCAGCCAAGATGGGGCTAGCGGGAGGGCCTTAAACATTCAGTACTTC.

This clone was counted once. This rearrangement joins TRBV19 to TRBJ1-2; no clear D. This CDR3 contains 15 residues. With 4 bases removed from V and 4 bases from J, the gap between germline ends came to 16 bases. CDR1 LNHDA and CDR2 SQIVND come from the germline V gene (reference sequence). The CDR3 bases are TGTGCCAGTAGTACCGACGGGATCGGCGGCTATGGCTACACCTTC. It encodes CASSTDGIGGYGYTF.

The rearrangement links TRBV6-5 to TRBJ2-7; 9 bases fit TRBD2. In germline, CDR1 is MNHEY, CDR2 SVGAGI. CDR3 length: 15 residues. Trimming took 1 base from V and 6 from J; bases not matched to a gene: 7. This CDR3 is CASSYYRSGRGEQYF. Written as DNA, the CDR3 is TGTGCCAGCAGTTACTATCGTAGCGGGAGAGGCGAGCAGTACTTC.

Of note for this clone: The same CDR3 also results from other DNA sequences found in this sample. CDR3: CASSSVDSYNEQFF. In DNA, the CDR3 is TGTGCCAGCAGCTCAGTCGACAGTTACAATGAGCAGTTCTTC. The V gene is TRBV7-9, the J gene TRBJ2-1; perhaps TRBD1 as D (5 bases). CDR1 is SEHNR and CDR2 is FQNEAQ in the germline V gene (reference sequence). The V end lost 4 bases, the J end lost 4 bases, and 11 bases lay between the germline ends. This CDR3 is 14 amino acids long. Looking up the rest from reference TRBV7-9 and TRBJ2-1 gives the full variable domain: DTGVSQNPRHKITKRGQNVTFRCDPISEHNRLYWYRQTLGQGPEFLTYFQNEAQLEKSRLLSDRFSAERPKGSFSTLEIQRTEQGDSAMYLCASSSVDSYNEQFFGPGTRLTVL.

This rearrangement joins TRBV4-2 to TRBJ2-7; possibly TRBD1 for D (6 bases). Germline V gene lookup returns CDR1 LGHNA and CDR2 YNFKEQ. The CDR3 sequence is 16 residues long. V was trimmed by 2 bases and J by 5 bases, leaving 19 bases between them. The CDR3, as DNA: TGTGCCAGCAGCCAATTATCATGGGACACCAGGCACGAGCAGTACTTC. Its translation is CASSQLSWDTRHEQYF.

This chain connects TRBV28 to TRBJ1-1, with TRBD1 matching over 7 bases. Germline V lookup: CDR1 MDHEN, CDR2 SYDVKM. V lost 2 bases and J lost 5; bases outside the gene matches: 14. The CDR3 has 17 amino acids. The CDR3 reads CASSLIWTGPTGTEAFF. The CDR3 DNA reads as TGTGCCAGCAGTTTAATCTGGACAGGACCGACGGGGACTGAAGCTTTCTTT.

The chain combines TRBV7-8 with TRBJ2-7; the match to TRBD1 covers 11 bases. The CDR3 contains 15 residues. The V segment lost 1 base and the J segment 3 bases; nucleotides outside the gene matches: 2. Germline-derived CDR1 and CDR2 are SGHVS and FQNEAQ. CDR3 amino acids: CASSLGGQGGYEQYF. As DNA, the CDR3 is TGTGCCAGCAGCTTAGGGGGACAGGGGGGCTACGAGCAGTACTTC.

The chain joins TRBV7-9 to TRBJ2-1; D is perhaps TRBD1 (6 bases). In germline, CDR1 is SEHNR, CDR2 FQNEAQ (reference sequence). V was shortened by 10 bases and J by 7 bases, with 11 bases between the two germline ends. This CDR3 spans 11 amino acids. Here the CDR3 DNA reads TGTGCCATCCTGAGGGGGAATGAGCAGTTCTTC. Its protein product is CAILRGNEQFF.

This rearrangement joins TRBV28 to TRBJ2-3; weak D call: TRBD1 (5 bases). V was clipped by 6 bases and J by 0 bases, with 13 bases between them. The germline CDR1 and CDR2 sequences are MDHEN and SYDVKM. The CDR3 has 15 residues. In DNA form, the CDR3 reads TGTGCCAGCAGCCCCTCGACAGTTAGCACAGATACGCAGTATTTT. This sequence encodes CASSPSTVSTDTQYF. The whole variable domain, filled in from reference TRBV28 and TRBJ2-3, reads DVKVTQSSRYLVKRTGEKVFLECVQDMDHENMFWYRQDPGLGLRLIYFSYDVKMKEKGDIPEGYSVSREKKERFSLILESASTNQTSMYLCASSPSTVSTDTQYFGPGTRLTVL.

This rearrangement joins TRBV9 to TRBJ1-5; no clear D. Germline V gene data show CDR1 as SGDLS and CDR2 as YYNGEE. V lost 7 bases and J lost 0, with 11 bases in between. This CDR3 comprises 14 residues. Here the CDR3 DNA reads TGTGCCAGCGGGTCAGGCGATAGCAATCAGCCCCAGCATTTT. Amino acids: CASGSGDSNQPQHF.

V and J are TRBV7-9 and TRBJ1-4, with 8 bases matching TRBD1. From germline, CDR1 is SEHNR and CDR2 FQNEAQ (reference sequence). The CDR3 contains 14 residues. J gave up 7 bases and V 7 bases, and 8 bases lay outside the gene matches. This CDR3 reads CASKPTGAREKLFF. CDR3 nucleotide sequence: TGTGCCAGCAAACCGACAGGGGCTCGTGAAAAACTGTTTTTT. The whole variable domain, filled in from reference TRBV7-9 and TRBJ1-4, reads DTGVSQNPRHKITKRGQNVTFRCDPISEHNRLYWYRQTLGQGPEFLTYFQNEAQLEKSRLLSDRFSAERPKGSFSTLEIQRTEQGDSAMYLCASKPTGAREKLFFGSGTQLSVL.

CDR3 region: CSAGAPNYEQYF. The CDR3 bases are TGCAGCGCTGGGGCACCCAACTACGAGCAGTACTTC. This rearrangement joins TRBV29-1 to TRBJ2-7; D may be TRBD1 (5 bases). In germline, CDR1 is SQVTM, CDR2 ANQGSEA. The CDR3 is 12 residues long. Between the trimmed V and J ends, which lost 7 bases and 3 bases, there was a span of 13 bases.

V usage is TRBV27 and J usage is TRBJ2-7; 11 bases fit TRBD2. With V trimmed by 6 bases and J by 3 bases, 4 bases remained unmatched. The CDR3 spans 14 residues. Germline V gene sequence: CDR1 MNHEY, CDR2 SMNVEV (reference sequence). CDR3 in amino acids: CASRLAGVGYEQYF. The CDR3 bases are TGTGCCAGCAGACTAGCGGGAGTGGGCTACGAGCAGTACTTC.

The rearrangement uses TRBV7-9 and TRBJ1-5, with TRBD1 matching over 9 bases. The length of the CDR3 is 17 residues. Germline V gene data show CDR1 as SEHNR and CDR2 as FQNEAQ (reference sequence). V lost 1 base to trimming and J lost 7 bases; unmatched junction nucleotides: 11. CDR3 residues: CASSLVGTGLVWQPQHF. DNA for the CDR3: TGTGCCAGCAGCTTAGTAGGGACAGGGCTAGTATGGCAGCCCCAGCATTTT.

The chain recombines TRBV9 with TRBJ2-4; D not certain. The CDR3 sequence is 13 residues long. V lost 0 bases and J lost 9, with 10 bases in between. Germline assignment: CDR1 SGDLS and CDR2 YYNGEE. The CDR3, as DNA: TGTGCCAGCAGCGTAGGGACGGCGTCCATTCAGTACTTC. It translates to CASSVGTASIQYF. The full variable domain, its missing parts supplied by reference TRBV9 and TRBJ2-4, is DSGVTQTPKHLITATGQRVTLRCSPRSGDLSVYWYQQSLDQGLQFLIQYYNGEERAKGNILERFSAQQFPDLHSELNLSSLELGDSALYFCASSVGTASIQYFGAGTRLSVL.